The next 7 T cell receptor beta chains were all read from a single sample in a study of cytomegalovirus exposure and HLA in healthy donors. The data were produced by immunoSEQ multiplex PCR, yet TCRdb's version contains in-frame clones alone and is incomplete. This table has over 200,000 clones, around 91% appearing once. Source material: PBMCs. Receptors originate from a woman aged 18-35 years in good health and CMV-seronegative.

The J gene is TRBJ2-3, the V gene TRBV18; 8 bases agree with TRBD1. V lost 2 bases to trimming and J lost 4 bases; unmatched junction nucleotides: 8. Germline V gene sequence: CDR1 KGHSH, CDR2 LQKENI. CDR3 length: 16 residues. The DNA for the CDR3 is TGTGCCAGCTCACCATGGGCAGGGGGCAGTGCAGATACGCAGTATTTT. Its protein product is CASSPWAGGSADTQYF.

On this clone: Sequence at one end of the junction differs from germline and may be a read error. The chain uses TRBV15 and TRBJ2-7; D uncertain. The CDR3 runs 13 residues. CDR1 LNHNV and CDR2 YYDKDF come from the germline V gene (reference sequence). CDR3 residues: CATSREVRYEQYF. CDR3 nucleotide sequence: TGTGCCACCAGCCGAGAGGTCAGGTACGAGCAGTACTTC.

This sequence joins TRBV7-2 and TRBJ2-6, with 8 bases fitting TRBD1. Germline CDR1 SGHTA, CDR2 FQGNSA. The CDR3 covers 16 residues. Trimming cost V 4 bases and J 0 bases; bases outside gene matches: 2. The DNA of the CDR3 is TGTGCCAGCAGCTCCACAGGGGGCTCTGGGGCCAACGTCCTGACTTTC. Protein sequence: CASSSTGGSGANVLTF.

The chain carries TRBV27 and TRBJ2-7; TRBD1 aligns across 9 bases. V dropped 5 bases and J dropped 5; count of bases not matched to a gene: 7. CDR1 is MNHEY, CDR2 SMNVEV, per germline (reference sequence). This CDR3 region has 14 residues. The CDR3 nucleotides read TGTGCCAGCAGTAAGGAACAGGGGGCCAACGAGCAGTACTTC. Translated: CASSKEQGANEQYF.

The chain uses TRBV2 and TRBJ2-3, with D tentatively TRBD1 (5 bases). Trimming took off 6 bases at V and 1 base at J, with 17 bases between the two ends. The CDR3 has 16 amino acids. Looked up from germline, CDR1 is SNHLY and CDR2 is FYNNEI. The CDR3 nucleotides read TGTGCCAGCAGCGAATTTAGGGGATCTCGCACAGATACGCAGTATTTT. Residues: CASSEFRGSRTDTQYF.

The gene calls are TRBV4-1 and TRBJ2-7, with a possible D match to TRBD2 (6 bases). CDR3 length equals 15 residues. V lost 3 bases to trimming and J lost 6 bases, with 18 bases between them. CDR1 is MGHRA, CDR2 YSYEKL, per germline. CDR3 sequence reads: CASSQEAGVPTEQYV. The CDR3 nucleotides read TGCGCCAGCAGCCAGGAAGCGGGTGTCCCTACCGAGCAGTACGTC.

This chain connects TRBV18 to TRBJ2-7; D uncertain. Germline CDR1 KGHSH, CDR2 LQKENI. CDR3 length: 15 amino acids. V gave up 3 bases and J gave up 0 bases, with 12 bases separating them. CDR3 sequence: CASSPGRPDSYEQYV. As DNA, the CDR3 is TGTGCCAGCTCACCGGGAAGGCCGGACTCCTACGAGCAGTACGTC.